These 27 T cell receptor beta chains came from one sample sequenced in a study of response to subunit inactivated influenza vaccine. TCRdb re-analysed the RT-PCR reads in MiXCR, keeping a single row per CDR3 protein. The repertoire consists of more than 600,000 distinct CDR3 sequences, with roughly 20% occurring once and the leading ten covering approximately 10%. Sequenced here: PBMCs from blood, sampled about 5 days after vaccination. The receptors shown here come from a man between 50 and 59 years old who received an inactivated influenza vaccine.

This clonotype appeared many times. The genes are TRBV20-1 and TRBJ1-5; no clear D. Germline lookup yields CDR1 DFQATT and CDR2 SNEGSKA (reference sequence). Trimming took off 3 bases at V and 3 bases at J, with 6 bases between the two ends. CDR3 length: 12 amino acids. This CDR3 is CSASRVNQPQHF. The CDR3 DNA sequence: TGCAGTGCTAGCCGGGTCAATCAGCCCCAGCATTTT.

The CDR3 protein is CASSYTGGSGTGELFF. Here the CDR3 DNA reads TGTGCCAGCAGCTACACAGGGGGCAGTGGCACCGGGGAGCTGTTTTTT. J is TRBJ2-2 and V is TRBV7-3; TRBD1 matches at 9 bases. The length of the CDR3 is 16 residues. The junction had 7 bases not matched to a gene; V was cut back by 4 bases and J by 4 bases. CDR1 is SGHTA, CDR2 FQGTGA, per germline.

Here the CDR3 reads CVLTGRDEQYF. CDR3 bases: TGTGTCCTGACAGGGCGAGACGAGCAGTACTTC. The chain joins TRBV21-1 to TRBJ2-7; the tabulated D call, TRBD1, remains unverified against the DNA. TRBV21-1 is a listed pseudogene. The CDR3 runs to 11 residues.

The V gene is TRBV7-9, the J gene TRBJ1-4; 9 nucleotides line up with TRBD1. V lost 5 bases and J lost 7; bases outside the gene matches: 8. Germline CDR1 reads SEHNR; CDR2 reads FQNEAQ (reference sequence). The CDR3 consists of 15 residues. The CDR3 loop is CASSVAGQGGEKLFF. For the CDR3, the DNA is TGTGCCAGCAGCGTGGCGGGACAGGGCGGTGAAAAACTGTTTTTT.

This clonotype was counted many times. The chain combines TRBV12-3 or TRBV12-4 with TRBJ1-3; D is ambiguous. With 1 base removed from V and 0 bases from J, the gap between germline ends came to 10 bases. The CDR3 sequence is 16 residues long. The CDR3 sequence is CASSLGGASSGNTIYF. The DNA for the CDR3 is TGTGCCAGCAGTTTAGGGGGTGCAAGCTCTGGAAACACCATATATTTT.

The rearrangement joins TRBV6-1 to TRBJ2-2; 7 positions match TRBD1. J lost 6 bases, V lost 6 bases, and 10 bases had no gene match. The germline gives CDR1 MNHNS, CDR2 SASEGT. This CDR3 is built from 15 residues. Here the CDR3 reads CASSLTGVRAGELFF. The CDR3 nucleotides read TGTGCCAGCAGCCTAACAGGGGTGCGAGCCGGGGAGCTGTTTTTT.

This chain connects TRBV27 to TRBJ2-7, with 8 bases aligning to TRBD2. The V segment lost 7 bases and the J segment 3 bases; nucleotides outside the gene matches: 14. The germline gives CDR1 MNHEY, CDR2 SMNVEV (reference sequence). The CDR3 has 16 amino acids. This chain's CDR3 is CASTSIRGGSYYEQYF. In DNA, the CDR3 is TGTGCCAGCACTTCAATTCGGGGGGGGTCATACTACGAGCAGTACTTC.

The rearrangement uses TRBV12-3 or TRBV12-4 and TRBJ2-1; tentatively, D is TRBD2 (5 bases). V was pared by 6 bases and J by 11 bases, with 11 bases between. This CDR3 comprises 11 residues. This CDR3 reads CASRIRGQQFF. Here the CDR3 DNA reads TGTGCCAGCAGGATCCGGGGTCAGCAGTTCTTC.

The CDR3 coding sequence is TGCAGCGTTGTGGATCCTGAAGCTTTCTTT. This translates into CSVVDPEAFF. The genes are TRBV29-1 and TRBJ1-1; D not certain. Germline V gene data show CDR1 as SQVTM and CDR2 as ANQGSEA. The CDR3 spans 10 residues. V was clipped by 4 bases and J by 6 bases, with 6 bases between them.

In this sample, this clonotype turned up a few times. V is TRBV4-2 and J is TRBJ1-2; no definite D call. The length of the CDR3 is 13 residues. Trimming pared 3 bases from V and 3 bases from J, leaving 8 bases between. Germline values: CDR1 LGHNA, CDR2 YNFKEQ. The CDR3 region has the DNA TGTGCCAGCAGCCACGATTTGGACTATGGCTACACCTTC. Translation gives CASSHDLDYGYTF.

The sample holds many counts of this clonotype. The chain links TRBV15 to TRBJ2-1; TRBD1 or TRBD2 may be the D gene (5 bases each). This CDR3 is 18 amino acids long. CDR1 is LNHNV and CDR2 is YYDKDF in the germline V gene (reference sequence). V lost 1 base to trimming and J lost 5 bases, with 21 bases between them. CDR3 bases: TGTGCCACCAGCAGAGTGGGGGAACTAAGACGGAGGAACAATGAGCAGTTCTTC. The encoded protein is CATSRVGELRRRNNEQFF.

The V gene is TRBV10-3, the J gene TRBJ1-6, with 10 nucleotides matching TRBD1. Germline CDR1 is ENHRY and CDR2 is SYGVKD. This CDR3 has 14 amino acids. V shed 10 bases and J 5 bases; nucleotides not matched to a gene: 5. The chain's CDR3 is CATGTGANNSPLHF. DNA of the CDR3: TGTGCCACCGGGACAGGGGCCAATAATTCACCCCTCCACTTT.

Concerning this clonotype: Possible read error: a much larger clone is one base away. V is TRBV3-1 and J is TRBJ2-7, with D uncertain. Deletions cut 6 bases from V and 2 bases from J, with 5 bases between. Germline V lookup: CDR1 LGHDT, CDR2 YNNKEL (reference sequence). This CDR3 contains 11 residues. CDR3 DNA: TGTGCCAGCAGTAAAGCCTACGAGCAGTACTTC. This translates into CASSKAYEQYF.

There are a few counts of this clonotype. The chain recombines TRBV19 with TRBJ2-7; TRBD1 agrees at 10 bases. The CDR3 loop spans 14 amino acids. CDR1 LNHDA and CDR2 SQIVND come from the germline V gene (reference sequence). The J segment lost 6 bases and the V segment lost 5 bases, leaving 7 bases of the junction unmatched. CDR3 loop: CASSADRGLGEQYF. DNA of the CDR3: TGTGCCAGTAGTGCCGACAGGGGGCTGGGCGAGCAGTACTTC.

The chain employs TRBV19 and TRBJ2-7; possibly TRBD1 or TRBD2 for D (5 bases each). Germline CDR1 and CDR2: LNHDA and SQIVND (reference sequence). Deletions cut 7 bases from V and 7 bases from J, with 11 bases between. The CDR3 length is 11 residues. The CDR3 DNA is TGTGCCAGTAAAATAGGGGAGGAGCAGTACTTC. It specifies CASKIGEEQYF.

In its sample, this clonotype was seen a few times. The chain joins TRBV24-1 to TRBJ2-1, with 13 bases identical to TRBD2. The CDR3 is 14 residues long. The germline V gene has CDR1 KGHDR and CDR2 SFDVKD. V shed 9 bases, J shed 4 bases, and the junction held 2 bases outside the gene matches. This CDR3 reads CATGLAGEYNEQFF. Written as DNA, the CDR3 is TGTGCCACCGGACTAGCGGGGGAATACAATGAGCAGTTCTTC.

This chain uses TRBV2 with TRBJ1-1; no firm D call. The germline V and J ends were trimmed by 4 bases and 1 base, with 7 bases remaining between them. From germline, CDR1 is SNHLY and CDR2 FYNNEI. The CDR3 runs to 13 residues. The CDR3 DNA is TGTGCCAGCAGTGGTCGGGGGAACACTGAAGCTTTCTTT. It is translated as CASSGRGNTEAFF.

The chain is built from TRBV27 and TRBJ1-6, with a tentative D call TRBD1 (6 bases). This CDR3 has 15 residues. Per germline, CDR1 MNHEY and CDR2 SMNVEV (reference sequence). V was shortened by 3 bases and J by 6 bases, with 12 bases between the two germline ends. The chain's CDR3 is CASSLGGARNSPLHF. CDR3 in DNA: TGTGCCAGCAGTTTGGGGGGGGCGCGTAATTCACCCCTCCACTTT.

This clonotype was seen at least ten times. The V and J genes are TRBV20-1 and TRBJ2-2; no reliable D call. Trimming stripped 6 bases from V and 4 bases from J, with 9 bases between. CDR3 length: 12 residues. Germline loops: CDR1 DFQATT, CDR2 SNEGSKA (reference sequence). The DNA for the CDR3 is TGCAGTGCCTCTAGGAGCACCGGGGAGCTGTTTTTT. It codes for CSASRSTGELFF.

This clonotype was observed a few times. The V gene is TRBV5-1, the J gene TRBJ1-1; the match to TRBD1 covers 8 bases. Per the germline V gene, CDR1 is SGHRS and CDR2 is YFSETQ. There are 15 residues in the CDR3. The V gene end was trimmed by 4 bases and the J gene end by 7 bases; junction bases not matched to a gene: 12. Here the CDR3 reads CASSVDRVGLIEAFF. CDR3 bases: TGCGCCAGCAGCGTGGACAGGGTAGGATTGATTGAAGCTTTCTTT.

This clonotype has only a few counts. The chain has TRBV5-1 and TRBJ2-7, with D possibly TRBD2 on 5 matching bases. The CDR3 contains 14 residues. V shed 3 bases and J shed 0 bases, with 10 bases lying between them. Germline CDR1 is SGHRS and CDR2 is YFSETQ. The CDR3 loop reads CASSSAASSYEQYF. In DNA form, the CDR3 reads TGCGCCAGCAGCTCAGCGGCGAGCTCCTACGAGCAGTACTTC.

This clonotype was observed a handful of times. The chain couples TRBV6-4 to TRBJ2-1; D is undetermined. V gave up 0 bases and J gave up 7 bases, with 7 bases separating them. Germline V gene lookup returns CDR1 MRHNA and CDR2 SNTAGT. The CDR3 is made up of 13 amino acids. The CDR3 DNA is TGTGCCAGCAGTGACTCCTCTGTTAATGAGCAGTTCTTC. Protein sequence: CASSDSSVNEQFF.

The rearrangement uses TRBV27 and TRBJ1-5, with 10 bases aligning to TRBD1. The germline CDR1 and CDR2 sequences are MNHEY and SMNVEV (reference sequence). V trimming: 5 bases; J trimming: 4 bases; junction bases outside the gene matches: 5. CDR3 size: 15 residues. The CDR3 region has the DNA TGTGCCAGCAGTCCTGGGACAGGGGTGAATCAGCCCCAGCATTTT. The encoded protein is CASSPGTGVNQPQHF.

This clonotype has a handful of counts. The rearrangement uses TRBV11-2 and TRBJ2-7, with D maybe TRBD1 (6 bases). The CDR3 spans 15 residues. V lost 5 bases, J lost 3 bases, and 17 bases lay in between. Per the germline V gene, CDR1 is SGHAT and CDR2 is FQNNGV. For the CDR3, the DNA is TGTGCCAGCAGCCCAATACAGGGTCCTAGCTACGAGCAGTACTTC. It yields the protein CASSPIQGPSYEQYF.

This clonotype was counted between two and nine times. This rearrangement joins TRBV10-1 to TRBJ2-7; 7 positions agree with TRBD1. Trimming removed 9 bases from V and 4 bases from J; junction bases left unmatched: 3. Germline V gene sequence: CDR1 WNHNN, CDR2 SYGVQD (reference sequence). The CDR3 contains 11 residues. The CDR3 region has the DNA TGCGCCAGTAACAGGGGTTACGAGCAGTACTTC. This sequence encodes CASNRGYEQYF.

The chain employs TRBV12-3 or TRBV12-4 and TRBJ2-7; 13 bases map to TRBD2. V lost 7 bases to trimming and J lost 6 bases; unmatched junction nucleotides: 3. The CDR3 has 13 residues. Written as DNA, the CDR3 is TGTGCCAGCACCGGACTAGCGGGAGCCGAGCAGTACTTC. Protein: CASTGLAGAEQYF.

This clonotype was detected only a few times. The chain recombines TRBV7-9 with TRBJ2-5, with 7 bases matching TRBD2. Germline CDR1 SEHNR, CDR2 FQNEAQ (reference sequence). The V and J ends lost 4 bases and 5 bases, in that order; junction bases with no gene match: 16. This CDR3 has 17 amino acids. The CDR3 coding sequence is TGTGCCAGCAGCTCCTCTTGGGGACTAAAGAAACCGGAGACCCAGTACTTC. Its translation: CASSSSWGLKKPETQYF.